The rows below give T cell receptor beta chains drawn from one sample of a study of control samples from healthy donors and cancer patients. The method was immunoSEQ multiplex PCR; TCRdb's version includes in-frame clones alone and lacks a portion of them. Of 46,000 or so clones in the sample, more than 85% were seen once. Sequencing used PBMCs. The receptors were gathered from a woman in her forties or fifties with head and neck cancer. CDR3s include the opening cysteine and the closing phenylalanine or tryptophan. The D gene is left open where the match is weak. Size tells how often a clone was seen (once, few, many) or the class of an expanded clone, and some rows leave it out.

j_gene	abundance	v_gene	d_gene	CDR3aa	CDR3nt
TRBJ1-1	-	TRBV3-1/TRBV3-2	TRBD1	CASSRGTGLEAFF	TGTGCCAGCAGCCGGGGGACAGGCCTTGAAGCTTTCTTT
TRBJ2-3	-	TRBV5-4	-	CASSLPLSTDTQYF	TGTGCCAGCAGCTTGCCACTGAGCACAGATACGCAGTATTTT
TRBJ2-5	once	TRBV7-2	-	CASSPTRRQETQYF	TGTGCCAGCAGCCCGACGCGGCGGCAAGAGACCCAGTACTTC
TRBJ1-5	-	TRBV12-3/TRBV12-4	-	CASSAQGQPQHF	TGTGCCAGCAGCGCACAAGGACAGCCCCAGCATTTT
TRBJ1-6	-	TRBV10-3	-	CAINSGFNNSPLHF	TGTGCCATCAACTCGGGGTTTAATAATTCACCCCTCCACTTT
TRBJ1-1	-	TRBV5-1	TRBD1	CASSLEPTGGVTEAFF	TGCGCCAGCAGCTTGGAACCAACAGGGGGAGTCACTGAAGCTTTCTTT
TRBJ1-1	-	TRBV7-2	-	CASSAANTEAFF	TGTGCCAGCAGCGCAGCGAACACTGAAGCTTTCTTT
TRBJ2-7	-	TRBV4-3	TRBD2	CASSQDIKREVPYEQYF	TGCGCCAGCAGCCAAGATATTAAGCGGGAGGTGCCCTACGAGCAGTACTTC
TRBJ2-3	once	TRBV3-1/TRBV3-2	-	CASSQDPLGGDTQYF	TGTGCCAGCAGCCAAGATCCTCTCGGCGGGGATACGCAGTATTTT
TRBJ1-4	-	TRBV25-1	-	CASSESLVGASNEKLFF	TGTGCCAGCAGTGAATCGCTCGTTGGGGCGTCCAATGAAAAACTGTTTTTT
TRBJ2-3	-	TRBV6-6	TRBD1	CASSSDRVRADTQYF	TGTGCCAGCAGTTCTGACAGGGTGAGGGCAGATACGCAGTATTTT
TRBJ2-5	once	TRBV28	TRBD2	CASTGGGTQETQYF	TGTGCCAGCACCGGGGGGGGCACCCAAGAGACCCAGTACTTC
TRBJ2-3	-	TRBV14	-	CASSQEQGRTDTQYF	TGTGCCAGCAGCCAAGAGCAGGGCCGCACAGATACGCAGTATTTT
TRBJ2-2	-	TRBV28	-	CASSLVQGRTGELFF	TGTGCCAGCAGTTTGGTACAGGGGAGGACCGGGGAGCTGTTTTTT
TRBJ1-1	-	TRBV15	-	CATSRGDAGNTEAFF	TGTGCCACCAGCAGAGGTGATGCGGGCAACACTGAAGCTTTCTTT
TRBJ2-1	once	TRBV28	TRBD2	CASSTPGLAGGTYNEQFF	TGTGCCAGCAGTACCCCGGGACTAGCGGGGGGGACCTACAATGAGCAGTTCTTC
TRBJ1-6	-	TRBV5-6	TRBD1	CASSLGGRRNSPLHF	TGTGCCAGCAGCCTAGGGGGCCGCCGTAATTCACCCCTCCACTTT
TRBJ1-1	-	TRBV6-5	-	CASLGGTEAFF	TGTGCCAGTTTGGGGGGCACTGAAGCTTTCTTT
TRBJ1-2	-	TRBV4-1	TRBD1	CASSPGQGGQGYTF	TGCGCCAGCAGCCCAGGACAGGGCGGACAAGGCTACACCTTC
TRBJ1-1	-	TRBV11-2	TRBD1	CASSWTGTGGGEAFF	TGTGCCAGCAGCTGGACCGGGACAGGGGGTGGTGAAGCTTTCTTT
TRBJ2-3	-	TRBV6-5	-	CASSYSGDVSDTQYF	TGTGCCAGCAGTTACTCGGGGGACGTCTCAGATACGCAGTATTTT
TRBJ2-7	-	TRBV19	-	CASSIYRRDGNYEQYF	TGTGCCAGTAGTATATATCGGCGAGACGGGAACTACGAGCAGTACTTC
TRBJ2-3	-	TRBV5-6	TRBD1	CASTGTGSSLADTQYF	TGTGCCAGCACCGGGACAGGATCGTCCCTAGCGGATACGCAGTATTTT
TRBJ1-5	-	TRBV19	-	CASTETGNNQPQHF	TGTGCCAGTACCGAGACAGGCAACAATCAGCCCCAGCATTTT
TRBJ1-1	once	TRBV15	-	CATSWWAGRGNTEAFF	TGTGCCACCAGCTGGTGGGCAGGGCGGGGGAACACTGAAGCTTTCTTT
TRBJ1-4	-	TRBV12-3/TRBV12-4	TRBD1	CASSTRDRKELFF	TGTGCCAGCAGTACCCGGGACAGGAAAGAACTGTTTTTT
TRBJ2-2	-	TRBV7-2	TRBD2	CASSVLTSGRNTGELFF	TGTGCCAGCAGCGTCCTGACTAGCGGGAGGAACACCGGGGAGCTGTTTTTT
TRBJ2-5	-	TRBV25-1	-	CASSESGQETQYF	TGTGCCAGCAGTGAATCTGGTCAAGAGACCCAGTACTTC
TRBJ2-1	-	TRBV5-6	TRBD2	CASSLDVDGRGEQFF	TGTGCCAGCAGCTTGGATGTAGACGGGAGGGGTGAGCAGTTCTTC
TRBJ1-2	-	TRBV27	TRBD1	CASSLRQGDGYTF	TGTGCCAGCAGTTTAAGACAGGGGGATGGCTACACCTTC
TRBJ2-2	-	TRBV30	TRBD2	CAWDSGSSRAGELFF	TGTGCCTGGGATAGCGGGAGTTCGAGGGCCGGGGAGCTGTTTTTT
TRBJ2-1	-	TRBV5-1	-	CASSFIPGTNYNEQFF	TGCGCCAGCAGTTTCATCCCCGGGACAAATTACAATGAGCAGTTCTTC
TRBJ1-2	-	TRBV5-1	TRBD1	CASSFGQGASGYTF	TGCGCCAGCAGCTTCGGACAGGGGGCAAGTGGCTACACCTTC
TRBJ2-4	-	TRBV6-5	-	CASWGVGHPANIQYF	TGTGCCAGCTGGGGGGTCGGACACCCCGCCAACATTCAGTACTTC
TRBJ2-3	-	TRBV9	-	CASSVPQQGPQYF	TGTGCCAGCAGCGTACCCCAACAGGGCCCGCAGTATTTT
TRBJ2-7	-	TRBV3-1/TRBV3-2	TRBD1	CASSEFDRAYEQYF	TGTGCCAGCAGCGAATTCGACAGGGCCTACGAGCAGTACTTC
TRBJ2-4	-	TRBV28	-	CASIPSVAKNIQYF	TGTGCCAGCATCCCAAGTGTAGCCAAAAACATTCAGTACTTC
TRBJ2-1	-	TRBV6-1	-	CASRSGLAPYNEQFF	TGTGCCAGCAGATCGGGCCTAGCGCCATACAATGAGCAGTTCTTC
TRBJ1-2	-	TRBV28	-	CASSYATGIYGHTF	TGTGCCAGCAGTTACGCGACGGGAATCTATGGCCACACCTTC
TRBJ1-5	-	TRBV12-3/TRBV12-4	-	CASSRLGSQHF	TGTGCCAGCAGCAGATTGGGGTCCCAGCATTTT
TRBJ2-3	-	TRBV30	TRBD1	CAWSVGTGTTDTQYF	TGTGCCTGGAGTGTGGGGACAGGGACCACAGATACGCAGTATTTT
TRBJ2-7	-	TRBV28	-	CASSLGWGRGSYEQYF	TGTGCCAGCAGTTTAGGATGGGGCAGGGGCTCCTACGAGCAGTACTTC
TRBJ2-2	-	TRBV9	-	CASSVALHGTGELFF	TGTGCCAGCAGCGTTGCGCTGCATGGGACCGGGGAGCTGTTTTTT
TRBJ2-1	-	TRBV2	-	CATISSSEQFF	TGTGCCACCATTTCTAGCAGTGAGCAGTTCTTC
TRBJ2-2	-	TRBV19	TRBD1	CASIPGTGLYSGELFF	TGTGCCAGTATCCCCGGGACAGGGCTTTACTCCGGGGAGCTGTTTTTT
TRBJ1-6	-	TRBV28	TRBD1	CASSFDRDNSPLHF	TGTGCCAGCAGTTTCGACAGGGATAATTCACCCCTCCACTTT
TRBJ2-1	once	TRBV29-1	TRBD2	CSAILAGHNEQFF	TGCAGCGCTATTCTAGCGGGCCACAATGAGCAGTTCTTC
TRBJ2-7	-	TRBV3-1/TRBV3-2	-	CASSQGVSGSGEQYF	TGTGCCAGCAGCCAAGGGGTATCCGGGTCTGGCGAGCAGTACTTC
TRBJ2-7	once	TRBV27	TRBD2	CASRGGTGLAGGPSSYEQYF	TGTGCCAGCAGGGGGGGCACGGGACTAGCGGGAGGTCCCAGCTCCTACGAGCAGTACTTC
TRBJ2-1	-	TRBV7-2	TRBD2	CASSPSGVVEQFF	TGTGCCAGCAGCCCCAGCGGGGTCGTTGAGCAGTTCTTC
TRBJ1-2	-	TRBV7-9	TRBD1	CASSPQGAQSSGYGYTF	TGTGCCAGCAGCCCGCAGGGGGCGCAGTCATCGGGCTATGGCTACACCTTC
TRBJ2-3	-	TRBV28	-	CASSPRGVGTDTQYF	TGTGCCAGCAGTCCCCGAGGTGTCGGCACAGATACGCAGTATTTT
TRBJ1-4	-	TRBV6-5	TRBD1	CASRSTGTGNEKLFF	TGTGCCAGCAGGTCCACCGGGACAGGGAATGAAAAACTGTTTTTT
TRBJ2-2	-	TRBV30	TRBD2	CAWSVMSGRKGGELFF	TGTGCCTGGAGTGTTATGAGCGGGAGGAAAGGCGGGGAGCTGTTTTTT
TRBJ1-6	once	TRBV20-1	-	CSAYLRSRPHF	TGCAGTGCTTACCTCCGTAGCCGCCCTCACTTT
TRBJ1-4	-	TRBV9	TRBD1	CASSTGGANEKLFF	TGTGCCAGCAGTACAGGGGGCGCAAATGAAAAACTGTTTTTT
TRBJ2-7	-	TRBV6-2/TRBV6-3	-	CASSYAGLGEQYF	TGTGCCAGCAGTTATGCCGGGTTGGGGGAGCAGTACTTC
TRBJ2-1	-	TRBV11-2	TRBD2	CASSFAVIAGSYNEQFF	TGTGCCAGCAGCTTTGCCGTGATAGCGGGGTCCTACAATGAGCAGTTCTTC
TRBJ1-1	-	TRBV10-3	-	CAISDGGLTTEAFF	TGTGCCATCAGTGATGGGGGGCTTACCACTGAAGCTTTCTTT
TRBJ2-1	-	TRBV6-5	TRBD1	CASSHGQGARNEQFF	TGTGCCAGCAGTCACGGACAGGGGGCAAGGAATGAGCAGTTCTTC